Shown below are 32 T cell receptor beta chains from a single sample sequenced in a study of blood T cells in healthy people across ages. Using a J-beta primer mix together with a sample-barcoded 5' primer, a second PCR was run for about 6 to 11 cycles. MiXCR, run by TCRdb on the 5' RACE reads, gives a single entry per CDR3 protein. Among roughly 1,500,000 distinct CDR3 sequences listed, 30% to 35% were seen once. Source material: blood. These receptors came from a woman aged 25-40 years in good health.

This clonotype has more than one count but fewer than ten. This chain links TRBV28 with TRBJ2-7; TRBD2 aligns across 8 bases. This CDR3 contains 14 residues. In germline, CDR1 is MDHEN, CDR2 SYDVKM. The trim removed 2 bases at V and 4 bases at J, leaving 4 bases unmatched. CDR3 coding DNA: TGTGCCAGCAGTTTAACTAGCGGATTATACGAGCAGTACTTC. Its translation: CASSLTSGLYEQYF.

The CDR3 protein is CSARGLQTYEQYF. The CDR3 nucleotides are TGCAGTGCTAGAGGTCTCCAAACCTACGAGCAGTACTTC. This rearrangement joins TRBV20-1 to TRBJ2-7; the D is unclear. This CDR3 has 13 residues. V lost 1 base and J 2 bases, leaving 9 bases between the germline ends. Germline V gene lookup returns CDR1 DFQATT and CDR2 SNEGSKA (reference sequence).

This clonotype has more than one count but fewer than ten. The CDR3: CASSLAPRGEETQYF. In DNA form, the CDR3 reads TGTGCCAGCAGCTTAGCGCCGCGGGGCGAAGAGACCCAGTACTTC. The chain links TRBV7-7 to TRBJ2-5; weak D call: TRBD2 (6 bases). CDR1 is SSHAT and CDR2 is FNYEAQ in the germline V gene (reference sequence). The V end was cut by 0 bases, the J end by 3 bases, with 11 bases between. The length of the CDR3 is 15 residues.

This clonotype was counted ten times or more. The chain recombines TRBV20-1 with TRBJ1-2; D may be TRBD1 (6 bases). CDR1 DFQATT and CDR2 SNEGSKA come from the germline V gene (reference sequence). This CDR3 contains 17 residues. V lost 1 base to trimming and J lost 4 bases, with 22 bases between them. Here the CDR3 DNA reads TGCAGTGCTAGAGTACTGTGGGTAACAGGGACCCTCTATGGCTACACCTTC. It is translated as CSARVLWVTGTLYGYTF.

The chain uses TRBV9 and TRBJ2-5; D is possibly TRBD2 (7 bases). The DNA matches TRBJ2-7 better at its end, which makes the J call doubtful. CDR1 and CDR2 (germline): SGDLS, YYNGEE. The CDR3 is made up of 14 amino acids. The CDR3 bases are TGTGCCAGCAGCTCAAAACCGGGGGGCGGCGAGCAGTACTTC. Its translation is CASSSKPGGGEQYF.

This clonotype was recorded many times. The chain links TRBV16 to TRBJ2-7; D call uncertain. With 0 bases removed from V and 5 bases from J, the gap between germline ends came to 5 bases. Germline values: CDR1 KGHSY, CDR2 FQNENV. CDR3 length: 12 residues. In nucleotides, the CDR3 is TGTGCCAGCAGCCAATCTAGCAACGAGCAGTACTTC. It codes for CASSQSSNEQYF.

The chain combines TRBV19 with TRBJ1-1; TRBD1 matches at 7 bases. The CDR3 is 17 residues long. After removal of 5 bases from V and 4 bases from J, the junction contained 16 bases not matched to a gene. Germline values: CDR1 LNHDA, CDR2 SQIVND (reference sequence). The CDR3 is CASSPTKTGSVGTEAFF. As DNA, the CDR3 is TGTGCCAGTAGTCCTACCAAGACAGGGTCCGTGGGCACTGAAGCTTTCTTT.

The chain employs TRBV6-1 and TRBJ1-5, with D uncertain. Germline CDR1 reads MNHNS; CDR2 reads SASEGT. V was clipped by 7 bases and J by 3 bases, with 13 bases between them. The CDR3 extends over 14 amino acids. The CDR3 DNA follows: TGTGCCAGCACCCCGGACCAGATCAATCAGCCCCAGCATTTT. It specifies CASTPDQINQPQHF.

The chain is built from TRBV20-1 and TRBJ1-2; D is unclear. Germline lookup yields CDR1 DFQATT and CDR2 SNEGSKA (reference sequence). V was clipped by 5 bases and J by 5 bases, with 21 bases between them. The CDR3 contains 15 residues. The CDR3 reads CSAYTMGVGIYGYTF. The CDR3, as DNA: TGCAGTGCTTACACTATGGGTGTGGGTATTTATGGCTACACCTTC.

The rearrangement links TRBV12-3 or TRBV12-4 to TRBJ1-2; D is ambiguous. The CDR3 spans 17 residues. The V and J ends lost 3 bases and 8 bases respectively, with 25 bases between them. The CDR3 DNA is TGTGCCAGCAGTTTCCGGCCGGTTCTGAGTATGGCAGAGGGCTACACCTTC. Its translation: CASSFRPVLSMAEGYTF.

There are a few counts of this clonotype. The chain is built from TRBV20-1 and TRBJ1-2, with 12 bases fitting TRBD1. The length of the CDR3 is 16 residues. Trimming removed 6 bases from V and 3 bases from J; junction bases left unmatched: 11. CDR1 DFQATT and CDR2 SNEGSKA come from the germline V gene (reference sequence). The CDR3 loop is CSATNGGQGADYGYTF. The CDR3 nucleotides are TGCAGTGCCACCAATGGGGGACAGGGGGCCGACTATGGCTACACCTTC.

This chain uses TRBV4-1 with TRBJ2-5; D possibly corresponds to TRBD2 (6 bases). The germline V gene encodes CDR1 MGHRA and CDR2 YSYEKL. This CDR3 has 17 residues. The V gene lost 1 base and the J gene lost 1 base, with 16 bases spanning the gap. Here the CDR3 DNA reads TGCGCCAGCAGCCAAGGGCGGGGCCAGTCCCCCCAAGAGACCCAGTACTTC. Amino acid sequence: CASSQGRGQSPQETQYF.

Only a few counts were recorded for this clonotype. The rearrangement joins TRBV4-1 to TRBJ1-1, with D tentatively TRBD1 (5 bases). The CDR3 totals 15 residues. Germline values: CDR1 MGHRA, CDR2 YSYEKL. Trimming shortened V by 3 bases and J by 1 base, and 12 bases separated the two germline ends. The CDR3 region has the DNA TGCGCCAGCAGCCACCTGGGGCAGGCGAACACTGAAGCTTTCTTT. This translates into CASSHLGQANTEAFF.

In this sample, this clonotype turned up once. The rearrangement joins TRBV5-1 to TRBJ2-3, with 8 bases lining up with TRBD2. With V trimmed by 4 bases and J by 0 bases, 10 bases remained unmatched. Germline loops: CDR1 SGHRS, CDR2 YFSETQ. The CDR3 is 17 residues long. The CDR3 DNA reads TGCGCCAGCAGCCGAGAACGCGGGGGGATAAGCACAGATACGCAGTATTTT. Protein: CASSRERGGISTDTQYF.

This clonotype was observed a single time. The V call is TRBV7-8, the J call TRBJ2-7; no reliable D call. Germline V gene sequence: CDR1 SGHVS, CDR2 FQNEAQ. This CDR3 region has 15 residues. V dropped 5 bases and J dropped 0 bases, with 14 bases sitting between them. Here the CDR3 DNA reads TGTGCCAGCAGCGGGCCGGCACAGCACTCCTACGAGCAGTACTTC. It translates to CASSGPAQHSYEQYF.

This clonotype has only a few counts. This rearrangement joins TRBV20-1 to TRBJ1-1; D uncertain. This CDR3 comprises 14 residues. CDR1 and CDR2 from the germline V gene are DFQATT and SNEGSKA (reference sequence). CDR3 DNA: TGCAGGATGGGTGGATCTCACCTCAACACTGAAGCTTTCTTT. Its protein product is CRMGGSHLNTEAFF.

The V call is TRBV2, the J call TRBJ1-1; D call uncertain. Trimming removed 3 bases from V and 0 bases from J, with 8 bases in between. Germline assignment: CDR1 SNHLY and CDR2 FYNNEI. This CDR3 has 14 amino acids. This CDR3 is CASSDWAVNTEAFF. CDR3 DNA sequence: TGTGCCAGCAGTGATTGGGCAGTGAACACTGAAGCTTTCTTT.

The chain links TRBV29-1 to TRBJ1-2, with 7 bases identical to TRBD1. The CDR3 extends over 13 amino acids. CDR1 is SQVTM, CDR2 ANQGSEA, per germline. After removal of 5 bases from V and 7 bases from J, the junction contained 10 bases not matched to a gene. Here the CDR3 DNA reads TGCAGCGTTATATTACAGGGGACCCCTGGCTACACCTTC. Protein product: CSVILQGTPGYTF.

This clonotype was observed at least ten times. V gene TRBV9 combines with J gene TRBJ2-3; weak D call: TRBD2 (6 bases). The CDR3 spans 14 residues. Looked up from germline, CDR1 is SGDLS and CDR2 is YYNGEE. Trimming left V 4 bases short and J 0 bases short, with 9 bases between. The CDR3 bases are TGTGCCAGCAGCATTAGCGGTAGCACAGATACGCAGTATTTT. Protein sequence: CASSISGSTDTQYF.

This chain links TRBV7-3 with TRBJ2-2; no clear D gene. Trimming left V 7 bases short and J 6 bases short, with 12 bases between. CDR1 and CDR2 from the germline V gene are SGHTA and FQGTGA. This CDR3 comprises 13 residues. Here the CDR3 DNA reads TGTGCCAGCACAGCCGGCGGACCCGGGGAGCTGTTTTTT. Its protein is CASTAGGPGELFF. Based on the CDR3 plus reference TRBV7-3 and TRBJ2-2, the full variable domain is GAGVSQTPSNKVTEKGKYVELRCDPISGHTALYWYRQSLGQGPEFLIYFQGTGAADDSGLPNDRFFAVRPEGSVSTLKIQRTERGDSAVYLCASTAGGPGELFFGEGSRLTVL.

This sequence joins TRBV29-1 and TRBJ2-3; D is undetermined. The germline gives CDR1 SQVTM, CDR2 ANQGSEA. The CDR3 covers 15 residues. Trimming cost V 4 bases and J 1 base, with 15 bases left between them. CDR3 DNA sequence: TGCAGCGTTGCCCCTGAGACTCGACGCACAGATACGCAGTATTTT. Protein sequence: CSVAPETRRTDTQYF.

Details on this clonotype: Since a much larger clone is just one base distant, this may be a read error. The chain couples TRBV29-1 to TRBJ2-3; D is possibly TRBD1 (6 bases). The CDR3 covers 15 residues. V was trimmed by 3 bases and J by 10 bases, leaving 23 bases between them. Germline V gene sequence: CDR1 SQVTM, CDR2 ANQGSEA. The CDR3 sequence is CSVDLGAGALQAQYF. The CDR3 nucleotides read TGCAGCGTTGATCTTGGGGCAGGGGCTCTACAAGCGCAGTATTTT.

This clonotype was seen more than once but under ten times. The chain uses TRBV29-1 and TRBJ1-2, with 8 positions matching TRBD1. The V segment lost 4 bases and the J segment 0 bases; nucleotides outside the gene matches: 4. The CDR3 extends over 14 amino acids. Germline lookup yields CDR1 SQVTM and CDR2 ANQGSEA. CDR3 coding DNA: TGCAGCGTTGGACAGGGGTCCTCTAACTATGGCTACACCTTC. This sequence encodes CSVGQGSSNYGYTF. Full variable domain (remainder filled in from reference TRBV29-1 and TRBJ1-2): SAVISQKPSRDICQRGTSLTIQCQVDSQVTMMFWYRQQPGQSLTLIATANQGSEATYESGFVIDKFPISRPNLTFSTLTVSNMSPEDSSIYLCSVGQGSSNYGYTFGSGTRLTVV.

The V and J genes are TRBV28 and TRBJ1-4, with D perhaps matching TRBD1 (5 bases). CDR3 length: 15 amino acids. Germline V gives CDR1 MDHEN, CDR2 SYDVKM. The V and J ends lost 5 bases and 6 bases respectively, with 16 bases between them. As DNA, the CDR3 is TGTGCCAGCAGTCCAATCGGGACCCTAGATGAAAAACTGTTTTTT. Protein: CASSPIGTLDEKLFF.

The chain links TRBV7-2 to TRBJ2-1; D might be TRBD2 (5 bases). Trimming left V 5 bases short and J 5 bases short, with 13 bases between. The germline V gene encodes CDR1 SGHTA and CDR2 FQGNSA. The CDR3 is 14 amino acids. The CDR3 sequence is CASSPGKNDNEQFF. The CDR3 coding sequence is TGTGCCAGCAGCCCCGGGAAGAACGACAATGAGCAGTTCTTC.

This clonotype appeared a few times. The genes are TRBV20-1 and TRBJ2-4; 7 bases line up with TRBD2. TRBJ2-7 explains the end of the DNA better; the J call may be wrong. Looked up from germline, CDR1 is DFQATT and CDR2 is SNEGSKA (reference sequence). There are 16 residues in the CDR3. The CDR3 sequence is CSAPSERAGVGYEQYF. DNA of the CDR3: TGCAGTGCCCCCTCCGAAAGGGCGGGAGTTGGTTACGAGCAGTACTTC.

This clonotype was seen many times. V gene TRBV29-1 combines with J gene TRBJ2-1; 7 nucleotides agree with TRBD2. The germline CDR1 and CDR2 sequences are SQVTM and ANQGSEA. V was pared by 4 bases and J by 3 bases, with 3 bases of the junction left unmatched. This CDR3 is built from 13 residues. The CDR3 region has the DNA TGCAGCGTTGGTGGGACTAACTACAATGAGCAGTTCTTC. As protein: CSVGGTNYNEQFF.

This chain joins TRBV28 and TRBJ1-5; 7 nucleotides align to TRBD1. Germline V gene data show CDR1 as MDHEN and CDR2 as SYDVKM. The CDR3 runs 12 residues. V dropped 7 bases and J dropped 13; count of bases not matched to a gene: 10. The CDR3 reads CASKTGAPEQHF. The CDR3, as DNA: TGTGCCAGCAAAACAGGGGCGCCGGAGCAGCATTTT.

This clonotype was counted at least ten times. The chain recombines TRBV7-2 with TRBJ1-5; TRBD1 aligns across 9 bases. Trimming took 0 bases from V and 4 from J; bases not matched to a gene: 7. From germline, CDR1 is SGHTA and CDR2 FQGNSA. The CDR3 runs to 17 residues. CDR3 nucleotide sequence: TGTGCCAGCAGCTTAGCGTCCGGGACAGGGAATAATCAGCCCCAGCATTTT. This translates into CASSLASGTGNNQPQHF. The whole variable domain, remainder taken from reference TRBV7-2 and TRBJ1-5, is GAGVSQSPSNKVTEKGKDVELRCDPISGHTALYWYRQSLGQGLEFLIYFQGNSAPDKSGLPSDRFSAERTGGSVSTLTIQRTQQEDSAVYLCASSLASGTGNNQPQHFGDGTRLSIL.

This clonotype was picked up a small number of times. The CDR3: CASRTSGSRVGEQFF. In DNA, the CDR3 is TGCGCCAGCAGAACTAGCGGGAGTAGAGTTGGTGAGCAGTTCTTC. The chain uses TRBV5-1 and TRBJ2-1; 11 nucleotides match TRBD2. V was pared by 5 bases and J by 9 bases, with 10 bases of the junction left unmatched. In germline, CDR1 is SGHRS, CDR2 YFSETQ. The CDR3 contains 15 residues.

This clonotype came up many times. The CDR3 loop is CASSANGNMGETQYF. The CDR3 DNA reads as TGTGCCAGCAGCGCAAACGGGAACATGGGGGAGACCCAGTACTTC. The chain combines TRBV13 with TRBJ2-5; D is possibly TRBD2 (5 bases). Germline V CDR1 and CDR2: PRHDT, FYEKMQ (reference sequence). The V gene lost 5 bases and the J gene lost 5 bases, with 18 bases spanning the gap. This CDR3 spans 15 amino acids.

This clonotype was seen a few times. The V gene is TRBV3-1, the J gene TRBJ1-2, with TRBD1 matching 7 bases. The V segment lost 8 bases and the J segment 5 bases; nucleotides outside the gene matches: 8. The CDR3 totals 13 residues. CDR1 and CDR2 from the germline V gene are LGHDT and YNNKEL (reference sequence). In nucleotides, the CDR3 is TGTGCCAGCGCATCCGGGACAGCATATGGCTACACCTTC. It codes for CASASGTAYGYTF.